This T cell receptor beta chain was sequenced in a study of blood T cells in healthy people across ages. With a J-beta primer mix and a sample-barcoded 5' primer, a second PCR ran about 6 to 11 cycles. Every sample produced at least 3 million CDR3-containing paired-end reads. TCRdb fed the 5' RACE reads into MiXCR, producing one record per CDR3 protein. Of 700,000 to 800,000 distinct CDR3 sequences listed, roughly 44% are singletons. This clonotype was observed a few times. What it binds is unknown. There were at least 6 micrograms of total RNA extracted from every sample. Overall study findings and caveats: Among long-lived donors, naive CD4+ cells were more numerous and diversity higher than in aged donors.

Sequencing input: blood. This TCR derives from an older woman in good health.

The CDR3 DNA follows: TGTGCCAGCAGTTACTCGGTAGCGGGGAAAGAGCAGTTCTTC. Protein: CASSYSVAGKEQFF. The chain has TRBV6-2 or TRBV6-3 and TRBJ2-1, with TRBD2 identical over 8 bases. Germline CDR1 is MNHEY and CDR2 is SVGEGT. CDR3 size: 14 residues. V gave up 0 bases and J gave up 10 bases; unmatched junction bases: 5.